What follows are 2 T cell receptor beta chains derived from one specimen sequenced in a study of T cell repertoires in cytomegalovirus infection. TCRdb passed the reads through MiXCR, listing each CDR3 protein once. The top ten clones hold roughly a quarter of a sample with roughly 500,000 distinct CDR3 sequences, approximately 15% of them seen once. The source material was CD8+ T cells from PBMCs. Every receptor here comes from a human donor in good health (CMV status not recorded). Some clones in this sample may be carry-over from other donors' samples.

The chain carries TRBV10-1 and TRBJ1-5, with a possible D match to TRBD1 (5 bases). The V gene lost 0 bases and the J gene lost 6 bases, with 9 bases spanning the gap. The germline V gene encodes CDR1 WNHNN and CDR2 SYGVQD (reference sequence). This CDR3 is 14 amino acids long. CDR3 amino acids: CASSESGVSQPQHF. DNA of the CDR3: TGCGCCAGCAGTGAGTCAGGGGTTTCTCAGCCCCAGCATTTT.

At least ten counts were recorded for this clonotype. This chain uses TRBV7-8 with TRBJ2-6; 7 nucleotides align to TRBD2. This CDR3 comprises 17 residues. V shed 1 base and J 4 bases; nucleotides not matched to a gene: 7. Germline lookup yields CDR1 SGHVS and CDR2 FQNEAQ. The CDR3 protein is CASSLGGGSNGANVLTF. The CDR3 DNA sequence: TGTGCCAGCAGCTTAGGTGGCGGGAGTAACGGGGCCAACGTCCTGACTTTC.